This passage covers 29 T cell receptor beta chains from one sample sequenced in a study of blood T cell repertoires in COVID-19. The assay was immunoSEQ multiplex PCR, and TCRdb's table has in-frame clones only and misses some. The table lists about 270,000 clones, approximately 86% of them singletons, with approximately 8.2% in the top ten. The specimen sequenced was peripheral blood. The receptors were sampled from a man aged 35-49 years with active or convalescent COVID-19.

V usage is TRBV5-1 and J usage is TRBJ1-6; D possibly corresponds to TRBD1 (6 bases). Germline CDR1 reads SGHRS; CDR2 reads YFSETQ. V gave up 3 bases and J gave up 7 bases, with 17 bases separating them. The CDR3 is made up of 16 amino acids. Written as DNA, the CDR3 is TGCGCCAGCAGCTCGGGACACATAACGACCAATTCACCCCTCCACTTT. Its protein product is CASSSGHITTNSPLHF.

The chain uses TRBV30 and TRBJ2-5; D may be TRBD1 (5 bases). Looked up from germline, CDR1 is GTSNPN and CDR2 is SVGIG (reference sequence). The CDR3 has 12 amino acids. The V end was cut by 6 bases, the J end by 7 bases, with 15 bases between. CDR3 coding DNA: TGTGCCTGCGATTCAGGGTGGCGGACCCAGTACTTC. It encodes CACDSGWRTQYF.

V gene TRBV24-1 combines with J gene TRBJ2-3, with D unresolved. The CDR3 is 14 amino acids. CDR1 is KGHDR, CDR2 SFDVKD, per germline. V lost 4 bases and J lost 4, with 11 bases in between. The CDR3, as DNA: TGTGCCACCAGTGAGGGCCTACCCCCAGATACGCAGTATTTT. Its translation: CATSEGLPPDTQYF.

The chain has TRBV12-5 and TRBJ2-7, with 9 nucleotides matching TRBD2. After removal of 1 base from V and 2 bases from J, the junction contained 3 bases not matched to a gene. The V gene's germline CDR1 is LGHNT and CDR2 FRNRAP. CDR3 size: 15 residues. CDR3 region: CASGLGGGGTYEQYF. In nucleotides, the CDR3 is TGTGCTAGTGGTTTGGGCGGGGGGGGAACCTACGAGCAGTACTTC.

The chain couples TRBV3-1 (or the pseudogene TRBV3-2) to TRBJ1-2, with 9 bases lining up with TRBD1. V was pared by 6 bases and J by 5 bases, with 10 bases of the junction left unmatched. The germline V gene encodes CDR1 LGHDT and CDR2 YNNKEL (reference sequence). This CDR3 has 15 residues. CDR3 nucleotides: TGTGCCAGCAGGTCCGAAGGGACAGGGATATATGGCTACACCTTC. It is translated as CASRSEGTGIYGYTF.

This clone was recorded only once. CDR3 protein: CANAQENTEAFF. In DNA form, the CDR3 reads TGTGCCAACGCACAGGAGAACACTGAAGCTTTCTTT. The genes are TRBV30 and TRBJ1-1, with D perhaps TRBD1 (5 bases). In germline, CDR1 is GTSNPN, CDR2 SVGIG (reference sequence). The CDR3 totals 12 residues. V was clipped by 8 bases and J by 1 base, with 11 bases between them.

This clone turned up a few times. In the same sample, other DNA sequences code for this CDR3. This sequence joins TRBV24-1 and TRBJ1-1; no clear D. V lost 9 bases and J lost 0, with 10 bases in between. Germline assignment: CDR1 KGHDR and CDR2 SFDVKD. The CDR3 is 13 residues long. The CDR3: CATRTGMNTEAFF. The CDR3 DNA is TGTGCCACCCGGACGGGGATGAACACTGAAGCTTTCTTT.

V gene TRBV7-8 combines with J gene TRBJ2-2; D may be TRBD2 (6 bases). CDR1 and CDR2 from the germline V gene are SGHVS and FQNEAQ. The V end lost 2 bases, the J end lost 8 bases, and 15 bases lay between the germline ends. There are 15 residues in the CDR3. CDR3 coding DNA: TGTGCCAGCAGCTTATCTGTGGGGGGTCGTGGGGAGCTGTTTTTT. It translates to CASSLSVGGRGELFF.

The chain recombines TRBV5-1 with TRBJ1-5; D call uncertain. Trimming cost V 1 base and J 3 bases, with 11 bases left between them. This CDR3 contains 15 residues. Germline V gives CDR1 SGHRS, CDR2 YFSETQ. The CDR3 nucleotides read TGCGCCAGCAGCTTGTCCGGAGACGTCAATCAGCCCCAGCATTTT. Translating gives CASSLSGDVNQPQHF.

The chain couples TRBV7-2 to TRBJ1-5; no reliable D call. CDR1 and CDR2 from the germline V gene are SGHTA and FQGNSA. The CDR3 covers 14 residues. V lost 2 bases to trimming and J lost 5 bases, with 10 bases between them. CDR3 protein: CASSLREMDQPQHF. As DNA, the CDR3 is TGTGCCAGCAGCTTAAGGGAGATGGATCAGCCCCAGCATTTT.

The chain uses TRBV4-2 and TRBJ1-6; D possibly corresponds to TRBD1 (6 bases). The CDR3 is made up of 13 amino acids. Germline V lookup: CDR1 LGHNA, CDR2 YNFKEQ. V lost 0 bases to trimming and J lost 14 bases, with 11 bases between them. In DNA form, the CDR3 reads TGTGCCAGCAGCCAAGAGCAGGGGTGGGCCCTCCACTTT. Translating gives CASSQEQGWALHF.

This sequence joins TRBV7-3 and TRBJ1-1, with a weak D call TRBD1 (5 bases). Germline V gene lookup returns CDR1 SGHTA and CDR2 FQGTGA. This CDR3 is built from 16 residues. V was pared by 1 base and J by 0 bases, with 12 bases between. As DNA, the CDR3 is TGTGCCAGCAGCTTAAGGGGCGCGCCGTTGAACACTGAAGCTTTCTTT. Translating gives CASSLRGAPLNTEAFF.

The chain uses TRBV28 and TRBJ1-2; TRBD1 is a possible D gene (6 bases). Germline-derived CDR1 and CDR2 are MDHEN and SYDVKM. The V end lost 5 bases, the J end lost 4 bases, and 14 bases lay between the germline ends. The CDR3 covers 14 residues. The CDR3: CASSGTGKGYGYTF. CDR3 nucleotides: TGTGCCAGCAGTGGCACAGGGAAGGGCTATGGCTACACCTTC.

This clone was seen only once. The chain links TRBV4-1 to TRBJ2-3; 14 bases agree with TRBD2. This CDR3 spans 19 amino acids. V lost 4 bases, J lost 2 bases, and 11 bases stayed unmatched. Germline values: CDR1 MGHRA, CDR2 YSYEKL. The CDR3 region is CASSRGTSGGALNTDTQYF. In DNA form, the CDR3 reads TGCGCCAGCAGCCGGGGGACTAGCGGGGGTGCACTAAACACAGATACGCAGTATTTT.

As DNA, the CDR3 is TGTGCCAGCAGCCCGGGGGCAGGGGGCTCTGGTACGCAGTATTTT. Amino acid sequence: CASSPGAGGSGTQYF. The chain uses TRBV7-2 and TRBJ2-3; TRBD1 aligns across 8 bases. Germline assignment: CDR1 SGHTA and CDR2 FQGNSA. Trimming took 5 bases from V and 8 from J; bases not matched to a gene: 12. The CDR3 is made up of 15 amino acids.

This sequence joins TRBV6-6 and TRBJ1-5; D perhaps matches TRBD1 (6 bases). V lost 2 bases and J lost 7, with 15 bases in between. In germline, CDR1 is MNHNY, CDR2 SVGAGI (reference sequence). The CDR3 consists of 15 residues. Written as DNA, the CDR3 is TGTGCCAGCAGTTACATCGGGACAAATCAACAGCCCCAGCATTTT. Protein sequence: CASSYIGTNQQPQHF.

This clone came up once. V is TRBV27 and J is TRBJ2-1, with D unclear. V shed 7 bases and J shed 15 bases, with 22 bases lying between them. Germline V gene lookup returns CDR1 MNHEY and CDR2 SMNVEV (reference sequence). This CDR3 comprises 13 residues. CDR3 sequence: CASMHRQDAPLFF. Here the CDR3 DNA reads TGTGCCAGCATGCATCGTCAGGATGCCCCTCTGTTCTTC.

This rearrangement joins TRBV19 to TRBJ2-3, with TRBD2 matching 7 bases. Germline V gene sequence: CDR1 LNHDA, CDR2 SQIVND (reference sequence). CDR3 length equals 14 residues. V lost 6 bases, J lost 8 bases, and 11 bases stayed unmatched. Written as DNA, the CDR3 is TGTGCCAGTAGCCCTCCGGCACCGGGGGGTACGCAGTATTTT. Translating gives CASSPPAPGGTQYF.

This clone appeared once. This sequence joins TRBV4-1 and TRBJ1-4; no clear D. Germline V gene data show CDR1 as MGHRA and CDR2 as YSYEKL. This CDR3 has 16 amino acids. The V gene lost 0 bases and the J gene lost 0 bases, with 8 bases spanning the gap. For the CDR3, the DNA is TGCGCCAGCAGCCAAGATGAGGGCGCAACTAATGAAAAACTGTTTTTT. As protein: CASSQDEGATNEKLFF.

The CDR3 DNA sequence: TGCGCCAGCAGTGTCGGAGTCGGAAACACCATATATTTT. Translated, it gives CASSVGVGNTIYF. J is TRBJ1-3 and V is TRBV10-1; D is unresolved. The ends were cut back, 4 bases at V and 4 bases at J, with 8 bases in the middle. This CDR3 is built from 13 residues. The germline V gene has CDR1 WNHNN and CDR2 SYGVQD (reference sequence).

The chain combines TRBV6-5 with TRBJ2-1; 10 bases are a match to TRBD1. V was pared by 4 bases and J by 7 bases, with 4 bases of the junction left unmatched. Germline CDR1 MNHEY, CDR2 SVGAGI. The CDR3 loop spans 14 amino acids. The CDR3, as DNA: TGTGCCAGCAGTTCGGACAGGGGGAGGAATGAGCAGTTCTTC. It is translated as CASSSDRGRNEQFF.

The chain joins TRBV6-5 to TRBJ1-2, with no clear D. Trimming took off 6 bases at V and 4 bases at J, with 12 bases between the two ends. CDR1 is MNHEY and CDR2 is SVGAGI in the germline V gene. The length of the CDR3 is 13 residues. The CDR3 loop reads CASRREAIYGYTF. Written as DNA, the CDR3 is TGTGCCAGCAGAAGGGAGGCTATCTATGGCTACACCTTC.

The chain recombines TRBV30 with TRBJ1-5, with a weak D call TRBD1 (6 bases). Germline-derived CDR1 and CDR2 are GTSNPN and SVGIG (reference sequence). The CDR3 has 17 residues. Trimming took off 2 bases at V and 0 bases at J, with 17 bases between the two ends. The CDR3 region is CAWSTKGGGYSNQPQHF. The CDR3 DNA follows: TGTGCCTGGAGTACCAAGGGAGGGGGGTATAGCAATCAGCCCCAGCATTTT. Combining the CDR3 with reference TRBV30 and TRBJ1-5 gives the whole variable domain SQTIHQWPATLVQPVGSPLSLECTVEGTSNPNLYWYRQAAGRGLQLLFYSVGIGQISSEVPQNLSASRPQDRQFILSSKKLLLSDSGFYLCAWSTKGGGYSNQPQHFGDGTRLSIL.

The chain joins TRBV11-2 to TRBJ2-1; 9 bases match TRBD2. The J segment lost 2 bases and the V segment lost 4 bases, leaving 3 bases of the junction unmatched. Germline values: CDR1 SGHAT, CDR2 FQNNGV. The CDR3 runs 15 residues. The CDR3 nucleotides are TGTGCCAGCAGCTCTAGCGGGAACACCTACAATGAGCAGTTCTTC. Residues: CASSSSGNTYNEQFF. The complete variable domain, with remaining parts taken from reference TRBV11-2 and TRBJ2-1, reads EAGVAQSPRYKIIEKRQSVAFWCNPISGHATLYWYQQILGQGPKLLIQFQNNGVVDDSQLPKDRFSAERLKGVDSTLKIQPAKLEDSAVYLCASSSSGNTYNEQFFGPGTRLTVL.

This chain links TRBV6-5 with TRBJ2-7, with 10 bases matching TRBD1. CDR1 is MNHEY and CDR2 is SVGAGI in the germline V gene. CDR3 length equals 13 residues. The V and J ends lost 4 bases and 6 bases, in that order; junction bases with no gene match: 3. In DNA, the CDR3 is TGTGCCAGCAGTTCGGGACAGGGGTTCGAGCAGTACTTC. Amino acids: CASSSGQGFEQYF.

The chain's CDR3 is CASSQELLYQETQYF. The CDR3 DNA reads TGCGCCAGCAGCCAAGAGTTATTGTACCAAGAGACCCAGTACTTC. This rearrangement joins TRBV4-1 to TRBJ2-5; D is ambiguous. In germline, CDR1 is MGHRA, CDR2 YSYEKL. This CDR3 region has 15 residues. V dropped 0 bases and J dropped 0 bases, with 8 bases sitting between them.

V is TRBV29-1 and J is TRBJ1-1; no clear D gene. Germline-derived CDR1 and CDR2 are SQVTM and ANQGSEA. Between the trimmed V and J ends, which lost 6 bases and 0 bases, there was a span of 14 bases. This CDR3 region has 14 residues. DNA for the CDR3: TGCAGCGTCATAGCCTTTTCTATGAACACTGAAGCTTTCTTT. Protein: CSVIAFSMNTEAFF.

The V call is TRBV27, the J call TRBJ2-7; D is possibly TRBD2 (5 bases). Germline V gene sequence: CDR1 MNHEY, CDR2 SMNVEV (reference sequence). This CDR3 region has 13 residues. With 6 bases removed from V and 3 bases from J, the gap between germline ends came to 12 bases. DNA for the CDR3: TGTGCCAGCAGAGAAGGACTTTACTACGAGCAGTACTTC. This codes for CASREGLYYEQYF.

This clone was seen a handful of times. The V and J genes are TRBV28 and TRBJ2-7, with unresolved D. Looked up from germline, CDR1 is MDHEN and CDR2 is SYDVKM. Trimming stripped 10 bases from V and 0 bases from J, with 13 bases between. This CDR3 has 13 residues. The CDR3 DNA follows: TGTGCCAACCGGGTGATATCCTCCTACGAGCAGTACTTC. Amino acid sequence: CANRVISSYEQYF. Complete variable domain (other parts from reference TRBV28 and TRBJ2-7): DVKVTQSSRYLVKRTGEKVFLECVQDMDHENMFWYRQDPGLGLRLIYFSYDVKMKEKGDIPEGYSVSREKKERFSLILESASTNQTSMYLCANRVISSYEQYFGPGTRLTVT.